These 28 T cell receptor beta chains share one sample of origin, sequenced in a study of early T cells in non-severe SARS-CoV-2 infection. TCRdb re-analysed the 5' RACE reads in MiXCR, keeping a single row per CDR3 protein. The sample has tens of thousands of distinct CDR3 sequences, roughly 4.8% seen once. Sequenced material: whole blood. Receptors were obtained from an adult who was a healthcare worker with PCR-confirmed SARS-CoV-2 infection or an uninfected control (not recorded which).

This clonotype was counted ten times or more. This chain joins TRBV6-4 and TRBJ2-1, with 12 nucleotides matching TRBD2. CDR1 MRHNA and CDR2 SNTAGT come from the germline V gene. The CDR3 extends over 15 amino acids. Trimming at V came to 5 bases and at J to 8 bases, leaving 7 bases not matched to a gene. CDR3 protein: CASSPLAGGPYEQFF. CDR3 DNA: TGTGCCAGCAGTCCCCTAGCGGGAGGGCCGTATGAGCAGTTCTTC.

This clonotype was counted at least ten times. This chain uses TRBV10-3 with TRBJ2-3, with a possible D match to TRBD2 (5 bases). With 7 bases removed from V and 2 bases from J, the gap between germline ends came to 7 bases. Germline CDR1 and CDR2: ENHRY and SYGVKD. This CDR3 region has 12 residues. CDR3 coding DNA: TGTGCCATCAACGGGGACACAGATACGCAGTATTTT. Protein sequence: CAINGDTDTQYF.

This clonotype was observed at least ten times. The chain recombines TRBV20-1 with TRBJ2-5; tentatively, D is TRBD2 (5 bases). The germline V and J ends were trimmed by 3 bases and 7 bases, with 18 bases remaining between them. Germline CDR1 is DFQATT and CDR2 is SNEGSKA (reference sequence). This CDR3 region has 14 residues. The CDR3 loop reads CSASGWAPAGTQYF. As DNA, the CDR3 is TGCAGTGCTAGTGGATGGGCCCCCGCGGGGACCCAGTACTTC.

The chain is built from TRBV5-1 and TRBJ1-4; TRBD1 agrees at 11 bases. CDR1 and CDR2 (germline): SGHRS, YFSETQ. This CDR3 contains 15 residues. Trimming took 4 bases from V and 4 from J; bases not matched to a gene: 3. This chain's CDR3 is CASSVGTGGNEKLFF. The CDR3 DNA is TGCGCCAGCAGCGTCGGGACAGGGGGTAATGAAAAACTGTTTTTT.

J is TRBJ2-2 and V is TRBV3-1; D unresolved. There are 16 residues in the CDR3. Germline V gene sequence: CDR1 LGHDT, CDR2 YNNKEL (reference sequence). V dropped 2 bases and J dropped 2 bases, with 12 bases sitting between them. This CDR3 reads CASSQWSGSNTGELFF. The CDR3 DNA sequence: TGTGCCAGCAGCCAATGGTCAGGCTCAAACACCGGGGAGCTGTTTTTT.

This clonotype was counted ten times or more. The junction does not match germline at one end; this may be a read error. In DNA form, the CDR3 reads TGTGCTAGCAGCTTAGTAGCGGGAGCGGCCTACAATGAGCAGTTCTTC. It translates to CASSLVAGAAYNEQFF. The chain links TRBV7-7 to TRBJ2-1; 9 nucleotides agree with TRBD2. CDR1 is SSHAT, CDR2 FNYEAQ, per germline (reference sequence). The CDR3 has 16 amino acids.

The sample holds many counts of this clonotype. The rearrangement links TRBV30 to TRBJ1-5; 8 nucleotides line up with TRBD1. The CDR3 consists of 13 residues. Per the germline V gene, CDR1 is GTSNPN and CDR2 is SVGIG (reference sequence). With V trimmed by 2 bases and J by 5 bases, 2 bases remained unmatched. The CDR3 DNA follows: TGTGCCTGGAGTCCGGACAGGGATCAGCCCCAGCATTTT. It is translated as CAWSPDRDQPQHF. The full variable domain, in which reference TRBV30 and TRBJ1-5 provide the parts outside the CDR3, is SQTIHQWPATLVQPVGSPLSLECTVEGTSNPNLYWYRQAAGRGLQLLFYSVGIGQISSEVPQNLSASRPQDRQFILSSKKLLLSDSGFYLCAWSPDRDQPQHFGDGTRLSIL.

This chain uses TRBV7-6 with TRBJ2-7, with TRBD1 matching over 8 bases. The CDR3 spans 16 residues. The J segment lost 3 bases and the V segment lost 5 bases, leaving 12 bases of the junction unmatched. The germline V gene has CDR1 SGHVS and CDR2 FNYEAQ. DNA for the CDR3: TGTGCCAGCAGCGCGATCGGACAGGGAGGAGGCTACGAGCAGTACTTC. Translating gives CASSAIGQGGGYEQYF.

A few counts support this clonotype. The chain has TRBV6-2 or TRBV6-3 and TRBJ1-5; 9 bases line up with TRBD1. CDR1 and CDR2 from the germline V gene are MNHEY and SVGEGT. This CDR3 has 14 amino acids. J gave up 7 bases and V 6 bases, and 7 bases lay outside the gene matches. CDR3 DNA: TGTGCCAGCAGCCCTACAGGGGGCGGACAGCCCCAGCATTTT. It codes for CASSPTGGGQPQHF.

At least ten counts were recorded for this clonotype. The chain links TRBV28 to TRBJ2-5; D is perhaps TRBD1 (5 bases). V lost 3 bases, J lost 1 base, and 15 bases lay in between. Germline CDR1 reads MDHEN; CDR2 reads SYDVKM. The CDR3 sequence is 16 residues long. In DNA, the CDR3 is TGTGCCAGCAGTTTCCTCAGGGATTCTTTCCAAGAGACCCAGTACTTC. As protein: CASSFLRDSFQETQYF.

This clonotype was counted many times. The chain joins TRBV5-1 to TRBJ2-7, with D possibly called TRBD1 or TRBD2 (5 bases each). Germline CDR1 and CDR2: SGHRS and YFSETQ. There are 15 residues in the CDR3. V shed 4 bases and J shed 2 bases, with 16 bases lying between them. The CDR3 region has the DNA TGCGCCAGCAGCATAGGACCCCGAGGGGCCTACGAGCAGTACTTC. Translated, it gives CASSIGPRGAYEQYF. The variable domain in full, completed from reference TRBV5-1 and TRBJ2-7, reads KAGVTQTPRYLIKTRGQQVTLSCSPISGHRSVSWYQQTPGQGLQFLFEYFSETQRNKGNFPGRFSGRQFSNSRSEMNVSTLELGDSALYLCASSIGPRGAYEQYFGPGTRLTVT.

This clonotype was seen more than once but under ten times. This chain uses TRBV25-1 with TRBJ2-7; 8 bases match TRBD1. The CDR3 totals 14 residues. The germline gives CDR1 MGHDK, CDR2 SYGVNS. V lost 4 bases, J lost 4 bases, and 6 bases stayed unmatched. CDR3 region: CASSVRTGLYEQYF. The DNA for the CDR3 is TGTGCCAGCAGTGTCCGGACAGGGCTGTACGAGCAGTACTTC.

This chain joins TRBV7-9 and TRBJ2-5, with TRBD1 identical over 12 bases. Germline V gene data show CDR1 as SEHNR and CDR2 as FQNEAQ (reference sequence). CDR3 length equals 16 residues. J was trimmed by 6 bases and V by 5 bases; bases with no gene match: 10. CDR3 residues: CASSLTGTGGPKTQYF. CDR3 bases: TGTGCCAGCAGCCTCACCGGGACAGGGGGCCCGAAGACCCAGTACTTC.

CDR3 sequence: CASSFTGLGDTQYF. The CDR3 DNA reads as TGTGCCAGCAGTTTTACAGGCCTGGGGGATACGCAGTATTTT. The genes are TRBV12-3 or TRBV12-4 and TRBJ2-3, with D tentatively TRBD1 (5 bases). This CDR3 is built from 14 residues. V lost 3 bases and J 6 bases, leaving 13 bases between the germline ends.

This clonotype was observed at least ten times. This chain links TRBV12-3 or TRBV12-4 with TRBJ2-7; 8 nucleotides align to TRBD2. This CDR3 contains 13 residues. With V trimmed by 7 bases and J by 3 bases, 5 bases remained unmatched. CDR3 in amino acids: CASKFAGGYEQYF. DNA for the CDR3: TGTGCCAGCAAGTTTGCGGGGGGCTACGAGCAGTACTTC.

This clonotype was counted at least ten times. The chain carries TRBV4-1 and TRBJ2-5; weak D call: TRBD1 (6 bases). The length of the CDR3 is 15 residues. The V and J ends lost 0 bases and 9 bases respectively, with 17 bases between them. Looked up from germline, CDR1 is MGHRA and CDR2 is YSYEKL. The CDR3 loop reads CASSQDPQGPMSQYF. The CDR3 bases are TGCGCCAGCAGCCAAGATCCCCAGGGGCCCATGTCCCAGTACTTC.

This clonotype was recorded at least ten times. This CDR3 is CASSLAEGGEAFF. CDR3 nucleotides: TGCGCCAGCAGCTTGGCTGAAGGTGGTGAAGCTTTCTTT. This sequence joins TRBV5-1 and TRBJ1-1; D ambiguous. V dropped 0 bases and J dropped 7 bases, with 10 bases sitting between them. Germline V gene lookup returns CDR1 SGHRS and CDR2 YFSETQ. The CDR3 runs 13 residues.

The chain combines TRBV10-1 with TRBJ1-3; D uncertain. This CDR3 is built from 13 residues. With 5 bases removed from V and 1 base from J, the gap between germline ends came to 6 bases. CDR1 and CDR2 (germline): WNHNN, SYGVQD (reference sequence). The DNA for the CDR3 is TGCGCCAGCAGTCGAGGGTCTGGAAACACCATATATTTT. Its protein product is CASSRGSGNTIYF.

This clonotype was counted many times. J is TRBJ2-7 and V is TRBV5-1, with 9 bases fitting TRBD1. Per germline, CDR1 SGHRS and CDR2 YFSETQ. CDR3 size: 19 residues. V dropped 1 base and J dropped 3; count of bases not matched to a gene: 17. The CDR3 bases are TGCGCCAGCAGCTTGCGGACGAACGTCATACAGGGGGCTAGCTACGAGCAGTACTTC. The encoded protein is CASSLRTNVIQGASYEQYF. Combining the CDR3 with reference TRBV5-1 and TRBJ2-7 gives the whole variable domain KAGVTQTPRYLIKTRGQQVTLSCSPISGHRSVSWYQQTPGQGLQFLFEYFSETQRNKGNFPGRFSGRQFSNSRSEMNVSTLELGDSALYLCASSLRTNVIQGASYEQYFGPGTRLTVT.

This clonotype has at least ten counts. The DNA of the CDR3 is TGCGCCAGCTTCCGACAGGGGGAAGGCAATGAGCAGTTCTTC. Its protein is CASFRQGEGNEQFF. V gene TRBV5-1 combines with J gene TRBJ2-1; TRBD1 matches 9 bases. Germline CDR1 SGHRS, CDR2 YFSETQ. V gave up 7 bases and J gave up 6 bases; unmatched junction bases: 8. There are 14 residues in the CDR3.

This clonotype was picked up a small number of times. The chain carries TRBV7-2 and TRBJ1-2; TRBD1 matches at 9 bases. Germline CDR1 reads SGHTA; CDR2 reads FQGNSA. The CDR3 covers 17 residues. Germline trimming cut 5 bases from V and 0 bases from J; bases unmatched to any gene: 10. CDR3 residues: CASSRGRTGASNYGYTF. The CDR3 DNA sequence: TGTGCCAGCAGCAGAGGCAGGACAGGGGCCTCTAACTATGGCTACACCTTC.

In this sample, this clonotype turned up many times. The chain recombines TRBV20-1 with TRBJ2-1; D possibly corresponds to TRBD2 (6 bases). V was pared by 0 bases and J by 6 bases, with 15 bases between. The CDR3 totals 15 residues. From germline, CDR1 is DFQATT and CDR2 SNEGSKA (reference sequence). The chain's CDR3 is CSARDFRRRGNEQFF. CDR3 DNA sequence: TGCAGTGCTAGAGATTTCAGGAGGCGGGGCAATGAGCAGTTCTTC.

At least ten counts were recorded for this clonotype. This sequence joins TRBV20-1 and TRBJ2-7; a possible D gene is TRBD2 (6 bases). The CDR3 is 15 residues long. With 5 bases removed from V and 3 bases from J, the gap between germline ends came to 20 bases. Germline CDR1 and CDR2: DFQATT and SNEGSKA (reference sequence). CDR3 protein: CSALSPGTSFYEQYF. The CDR3 DNA reads as TGCAGTGCTCTTTCACCCGGGACTTCCTTCTACGAGCAGTACTTC.

This clonotype was detected ten times or more. The V call is TRBV11-2, the J call TRBJ2-2; D remains ambiguous. Between the trimmed V and J ends, which lost 7 bases and 7 bases, there was a span of 10 bases. CDR3 size: 12 residues. Germline V gene sequence: CDR1 SGHAT, CDR2 FQNNGV. The CDR3 loop is CASTLRGGELFF. In nucleotides, the CDR3 is TGTGCCAGCACCCTTCGAGGCGGGGAGCTGTTTTTT.

This clonotype occurred many times. This sequence joins TRBV6-6 and TRBJ1-1; TRBD1 might be the D (5 bases). Germline V CDR1 and CDR2: MNHNY, SVGAGI (reference sequence). CDR3 length: 13 amino acids. Trimming left V 8 bases short and J 0 bases short, with 10 bases between. The DNA of the CDR3 is TGTGCCAGCTTAGGGGATGTGAACACTGAAGCTTTCTTT. It translates to CASLGDVNTEAFF.

This clonotype has a count of ten or more. This chain uses TRBV7-9 with TRBJ1-2, with TRBD1 matching over 11 bases. Germline CDR1 reads SEHNR; CDR2 reads FQNEAQ (reference sequence). The V segment lost 8 bases and the J segment 6 bases; nucleotides outside the gene matches: 5. This CDR3 region has 13 residues. The CDR3 DNA is TGTGCCAGCTCGGGACAGGGGGGCAATGGCTACACCTTC. This gives the protein CASSGQGGNGYTF. Full variable domain (missing parts from reference TRBV7-9 and TRBJ1-2): DTGVSQNPRHKITKRGQNVTFRCDPISEHNRLYWYRQTLGQGPEFLTYFQNEAQLEKSRLLSDRFSAERPKGSFSTLEIQRTEQGDSAMYLCASSGQGGNGYTFGSGTRLTVV.

This clonotype was detected many times. The J gene is TRBJ2-5, the V gene TRBV5-1, with 13 bases fitting TRBD2. Germline CDR1 is SGHRS and CDR2 is YFSETQ. CDR3 size: 18 residues. V shed 4 bases and J 8 bases; nucleotides not matched to a gene: 17. CDR3 sequence reads: CASSPVPGTSGVPETQYF. CDR3 nucleotide sequence: TGCGCCAGCAGCCCTGTACCGGGGACTAGCGGGGTCCCCGAAACCCAGTACTTC.

In its sample, this clonotype was seen many times. The V and J genes are TRBV2 and TRBJ1-5, with D unresolved. V was trimmed by 6 bases and J by 0 bases, leaving 6 bases between them. The CDR3 loop spans 13 amino acids. Germline assignment: CDR1 SNHLY and CDR2 FYNNEI. As DNA, the CDR3 is TGTGCCAGCAGACCAGATAGCAATCAGCCCCAGCATTTT. Its translation is CASRPDSNQPQHF.